This entry is about one T cell receptor (beta chain). Antigen: not known. V was shortened by 3 bases and J by 9 bases, with 12 bases between the two germline ends. The CDR3 has 13 amino acids. Germline V lookup: CDR1 LNHDA, CDR2 SQIVND (reference sequence). These data come from a study of radiotherapy plus CTLA-4 blockade in lung cancer. Study-level information: Overall, about 19% of patients showed an objective response, while 31% attained disease control. Whole-study findings and limits: The authors reported that early blood T cell clone dynamics, with interferon-beta, best predicted response.

Produced via immunoSEQ multiplex PCR; TCRdb's table is partial and in-frame only. Of more than 55,000 clones in the sample, 70% to 85% were seen once. The rearrangement joins TRBV19 to TRBJ2-1, with D possibly being TRBD2 (6 bases). The sequence came from a human donor with non-small cell lung cancer whose response to radiotherapy plus ipilimumab could not be evaluated. Sequenced here: peripheral blood, sampled from a patient treated with radiotherapy plus ipilimumab. The CDR3 DNA follows: TGTGCCAGTAGTATGGGAGGAGCAGGTGAGCAGTTCTTC. Translation gives CASSMGGAGEQFF.